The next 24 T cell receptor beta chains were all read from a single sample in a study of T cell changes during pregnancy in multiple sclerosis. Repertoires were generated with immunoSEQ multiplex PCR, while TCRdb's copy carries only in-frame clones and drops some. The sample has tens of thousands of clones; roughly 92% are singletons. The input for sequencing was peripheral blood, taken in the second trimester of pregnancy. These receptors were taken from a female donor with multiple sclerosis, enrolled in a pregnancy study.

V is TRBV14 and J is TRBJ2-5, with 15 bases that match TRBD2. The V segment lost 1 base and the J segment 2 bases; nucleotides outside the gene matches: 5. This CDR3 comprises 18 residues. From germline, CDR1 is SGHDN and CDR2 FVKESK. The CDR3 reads CASSQGGLAGGEQETQYF. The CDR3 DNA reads TGTGCCAGCAGCCAAGGCGGACTAGCGGGGGGGGAACAAGAGACCCAGTACTTC. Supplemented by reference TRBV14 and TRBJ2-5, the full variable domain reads EAGVTQFPSHSVIEKGQTVTLRCDPISGHDNLYWYRRVMGKEIKFLLHFVKESKQDESGMPNNRFLAERTGGTYSTLKVQPAELEDSGVYFCASSQGGLAGGEQETQYFGPGTRLLVL.

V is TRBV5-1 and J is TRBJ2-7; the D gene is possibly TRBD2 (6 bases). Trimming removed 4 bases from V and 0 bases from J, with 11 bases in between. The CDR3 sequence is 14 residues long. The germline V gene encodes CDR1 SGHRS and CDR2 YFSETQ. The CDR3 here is CASSPEGRSYEQYF. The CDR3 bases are TGCGCCAGCAGCCCGGAGGGCCGCTCCTACGAGCAGTACTTC.

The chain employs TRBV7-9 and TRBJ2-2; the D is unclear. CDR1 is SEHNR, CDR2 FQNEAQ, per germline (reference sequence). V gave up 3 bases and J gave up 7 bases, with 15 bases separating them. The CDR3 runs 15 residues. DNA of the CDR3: TGTGCCAGCAGCTTGCGGTCAGTACGAGGCGGGGAGCTGTTTTTT. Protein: CASSLRSVRGGELFF.

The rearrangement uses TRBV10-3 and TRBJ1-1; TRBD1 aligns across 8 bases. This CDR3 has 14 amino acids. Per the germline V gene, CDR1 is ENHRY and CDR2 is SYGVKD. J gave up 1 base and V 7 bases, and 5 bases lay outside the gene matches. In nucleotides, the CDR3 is TGTGCCATCATCGCAGGGGGCCCGAACACTGAAGCTTTCTTT. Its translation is CAIIAGGPNTEAFF.

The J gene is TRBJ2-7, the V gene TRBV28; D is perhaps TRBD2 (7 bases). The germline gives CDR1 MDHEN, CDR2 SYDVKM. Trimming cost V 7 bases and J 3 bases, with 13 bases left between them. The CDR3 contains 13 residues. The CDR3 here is CASIRGGGYEQYF. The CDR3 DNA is TGTGCCAGCATTCGGGGAGGGGGCTACGAGCAGTACTTC.

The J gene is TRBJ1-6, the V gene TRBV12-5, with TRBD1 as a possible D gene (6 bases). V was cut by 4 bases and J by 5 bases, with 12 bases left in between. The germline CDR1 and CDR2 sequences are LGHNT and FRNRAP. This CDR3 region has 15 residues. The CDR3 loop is CASGYDRPNNSPLHF. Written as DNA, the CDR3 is TGTGCTAGTGGTTATGACAGGCCTAATAATTCACCCCTCCACTTT.

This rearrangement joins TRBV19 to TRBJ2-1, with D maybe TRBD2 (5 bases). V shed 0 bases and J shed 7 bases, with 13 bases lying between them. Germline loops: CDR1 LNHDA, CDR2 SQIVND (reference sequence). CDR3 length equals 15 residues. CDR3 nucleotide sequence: TGTGCCAGTAGTATAGATTTCGCAGCGGCGAATGAGCAGTTCTTC. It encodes CASSIDFAAANEQFF.

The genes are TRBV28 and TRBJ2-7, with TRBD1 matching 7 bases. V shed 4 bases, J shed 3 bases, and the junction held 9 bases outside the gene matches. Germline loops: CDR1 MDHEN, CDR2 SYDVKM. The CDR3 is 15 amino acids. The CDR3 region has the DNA TGTGCCAGCAGTTCCTCTCGACAGGGAATCTACGAGCAGTACTTC. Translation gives CASSSSRQGIYEQYF.

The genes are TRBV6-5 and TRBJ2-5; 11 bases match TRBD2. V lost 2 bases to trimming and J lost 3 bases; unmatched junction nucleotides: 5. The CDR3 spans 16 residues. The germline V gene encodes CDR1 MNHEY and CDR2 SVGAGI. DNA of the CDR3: TGTGCCAGCAGTTACCCATTAGCGGGGGGGAAAGAGACCCAGTACTTC. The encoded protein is CASSYPLAGGKETQYF.

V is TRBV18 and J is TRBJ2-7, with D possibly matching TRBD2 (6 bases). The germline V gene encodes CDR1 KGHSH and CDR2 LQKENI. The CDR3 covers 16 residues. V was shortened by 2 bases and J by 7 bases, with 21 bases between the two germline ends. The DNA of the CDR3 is TGTGCCAGCTCACCATTTCCGGGACTCTCAAGGCGGGAGCAGTACTTC. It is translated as CASSPFPGLSRREQYF.

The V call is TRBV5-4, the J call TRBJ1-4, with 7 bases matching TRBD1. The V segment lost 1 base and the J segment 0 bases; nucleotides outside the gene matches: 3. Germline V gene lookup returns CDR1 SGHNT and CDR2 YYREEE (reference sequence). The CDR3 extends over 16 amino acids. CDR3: CASSLWDSATNEKLFF. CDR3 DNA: TGTGCCAGCAGCTTGTGGGACAGTGCAACTAATGAAAAACTGTTTTTT.

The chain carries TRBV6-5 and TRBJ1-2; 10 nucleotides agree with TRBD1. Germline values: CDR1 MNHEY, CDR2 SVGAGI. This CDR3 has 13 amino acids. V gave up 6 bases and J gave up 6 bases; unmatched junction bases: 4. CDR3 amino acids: CASSRGQGNGYTF. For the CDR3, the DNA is TGTGCCAGCAGCAGGGGACAGGGGAATGGCTACACCTTC.

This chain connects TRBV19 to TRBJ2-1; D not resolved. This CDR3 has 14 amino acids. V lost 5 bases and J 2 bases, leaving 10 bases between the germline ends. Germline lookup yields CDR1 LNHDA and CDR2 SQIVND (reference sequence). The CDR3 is CASSERSTYNEQFF. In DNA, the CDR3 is TGTGCCAGTAGTGAACGGTCAACCTACAATGAGCAGTTCTTC.

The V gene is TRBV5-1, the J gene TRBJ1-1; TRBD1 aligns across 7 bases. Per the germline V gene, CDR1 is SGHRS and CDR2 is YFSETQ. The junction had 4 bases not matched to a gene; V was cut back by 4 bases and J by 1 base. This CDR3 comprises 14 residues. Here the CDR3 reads CASSRGQTNTEAFF. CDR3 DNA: TGCGCCAGCAGCCGGGGACAGACGAACACTGAAGCTTTCTTT.

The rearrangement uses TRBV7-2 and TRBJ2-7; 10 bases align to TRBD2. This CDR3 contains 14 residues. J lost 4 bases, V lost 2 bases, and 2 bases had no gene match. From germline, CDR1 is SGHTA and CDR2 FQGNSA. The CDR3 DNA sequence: TGTGCCAGCAGCTTAAGCGGGGGGGCGTACGAGCAGTACTTC. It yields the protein CASSLSGGAYEQYF. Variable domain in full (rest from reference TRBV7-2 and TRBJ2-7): GAGVSQSPSNKVTEKGKDVELRCDPISGHTALYWYRQSLGQGLEFLIYFQGNSAPDKSGLPSDRFSAERTGGSVSTLTIQRTQQEDSAVYLCASSLSGGAYEQYFGPGTRLTVT.

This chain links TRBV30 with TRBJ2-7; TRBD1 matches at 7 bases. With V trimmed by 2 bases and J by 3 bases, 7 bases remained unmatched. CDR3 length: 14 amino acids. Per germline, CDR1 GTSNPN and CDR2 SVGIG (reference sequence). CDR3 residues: CAWSFGDRHYEQYF. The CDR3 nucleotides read TGTGCCTGGAGTTTTGGGGACAGACACTACGAGCAGTACTTC.

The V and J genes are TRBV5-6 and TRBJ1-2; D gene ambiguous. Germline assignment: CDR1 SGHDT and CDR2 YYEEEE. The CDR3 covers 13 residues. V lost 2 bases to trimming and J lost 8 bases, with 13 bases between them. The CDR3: CASSFPDFGGYTF. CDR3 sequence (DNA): TGTGCCAGCAGCTTCCCGGACTTCGGGGGCTACACCTTC.

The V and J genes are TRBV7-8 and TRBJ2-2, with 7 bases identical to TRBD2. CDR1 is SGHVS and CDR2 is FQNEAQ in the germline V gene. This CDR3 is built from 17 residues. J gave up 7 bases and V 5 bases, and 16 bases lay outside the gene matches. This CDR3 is CASSQRQRGLPGGELFF. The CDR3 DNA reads TGTGCCAGCAGCCAACGTCAGCGGGGCTTGCCCGGCGGGGAGCTGTTTTTT.

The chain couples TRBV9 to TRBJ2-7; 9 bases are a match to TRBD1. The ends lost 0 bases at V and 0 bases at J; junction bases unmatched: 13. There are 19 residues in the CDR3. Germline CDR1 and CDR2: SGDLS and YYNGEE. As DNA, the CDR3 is TGTGCCAGCAGCGTAGGGGGGACAGGGTATCCTTACTCCTCCTACGAGCAGTACTTC. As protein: CASSVGGTGYPYSSYEQYF.

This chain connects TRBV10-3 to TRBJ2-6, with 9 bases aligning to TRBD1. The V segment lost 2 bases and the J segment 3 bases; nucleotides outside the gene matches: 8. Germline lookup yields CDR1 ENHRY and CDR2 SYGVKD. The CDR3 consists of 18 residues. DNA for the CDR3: TGTGCCATCAGTGAGGGAGGGACAGGGTCTAATGGGGCCAACGTCCTGACTTTC. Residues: CAISEGGTGSNGANVLTF.

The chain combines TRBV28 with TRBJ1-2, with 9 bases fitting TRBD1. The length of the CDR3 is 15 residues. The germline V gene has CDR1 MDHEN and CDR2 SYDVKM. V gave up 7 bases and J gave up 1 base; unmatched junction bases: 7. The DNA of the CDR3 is TGTGCCAGCACCTCCGGGACAGGGAGTAACTATGGCTACACCTTC. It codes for CASTSGTGSNYGYTF.

This CDR3 is CASSFGLAGGNEQFF. The CDR3, as DNA: TGTGCCAGCAGTTTCGGACTAGCGGGAGGTAATGAGCAGTTCTTC. The chain combines TRBV6-5 with TRBJ2-1, with 14 positions matching TRBD2. Germline loops: CDR1 MNHEY, CDR2 SVGAGI. The CDR3 length is 15 residues. Trimming cost V 4 bases and J 7 bases; bases outside gene matches: 3.

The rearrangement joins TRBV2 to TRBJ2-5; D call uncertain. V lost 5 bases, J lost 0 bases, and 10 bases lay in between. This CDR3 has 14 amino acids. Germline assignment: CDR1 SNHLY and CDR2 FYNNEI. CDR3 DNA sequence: TGTGCCAGCAGTTTATCGAGCCACCAAGAGACCCAGTACTTC. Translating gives CASSLSSHQETQYF.

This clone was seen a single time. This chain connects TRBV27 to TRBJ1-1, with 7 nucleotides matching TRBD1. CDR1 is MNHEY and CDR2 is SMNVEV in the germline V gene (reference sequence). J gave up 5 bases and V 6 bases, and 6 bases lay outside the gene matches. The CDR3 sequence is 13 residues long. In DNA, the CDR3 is TGTGCCAGCAGAGAACAGGGGTGGACTGAAGCTTTCTTT. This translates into CASREQGWTEAFF.